This T cell receptor (beta chain) was found in a study of radiotherapy plus CTLA-4 blockade in lung cancer. Assay: immunoSEQ multiplex PCR; the TCRdb copy retains only in-frame clones and omits some. The sample holds about 50,000 clones, 84% seen once. The CDR3 length is 17 residues. The V gene's germline CDR1 is MDHEN and CDR2 SYDVKM. Trimming cost V 1 base and J 0 bases, with 15 bases left between them. The sequences come from peripheral blood, collected from a patient treated with radiotherapy plus ipilimumab. The receptor's source is a human donor with non-small cell lung cancer whose response to radiotherapy plus ipilimumab could not be evaluated. This chain connects TRBV28 to TRBJ1-2, with D hard to call. The CDR3: CASSLLPTTAANYGYTF. In nucleotides, the CDR3 is TGTGCCAGCAGTTTATTACCAACCACAGCAGCTAACTATGGCTACACCTTC.